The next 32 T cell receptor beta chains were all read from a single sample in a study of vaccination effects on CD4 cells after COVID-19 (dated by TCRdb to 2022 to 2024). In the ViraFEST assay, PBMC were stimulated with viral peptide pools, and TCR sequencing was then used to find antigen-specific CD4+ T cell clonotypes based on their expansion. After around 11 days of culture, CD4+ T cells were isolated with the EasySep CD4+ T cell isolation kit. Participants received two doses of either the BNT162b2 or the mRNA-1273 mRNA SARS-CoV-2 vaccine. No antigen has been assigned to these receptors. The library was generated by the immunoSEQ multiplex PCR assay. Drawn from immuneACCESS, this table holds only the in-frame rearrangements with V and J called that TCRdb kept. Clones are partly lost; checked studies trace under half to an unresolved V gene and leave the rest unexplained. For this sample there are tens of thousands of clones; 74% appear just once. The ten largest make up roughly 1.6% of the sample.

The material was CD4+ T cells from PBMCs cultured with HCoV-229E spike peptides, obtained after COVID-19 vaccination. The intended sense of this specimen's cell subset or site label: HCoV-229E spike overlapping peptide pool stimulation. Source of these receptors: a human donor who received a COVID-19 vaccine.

The CDR3 DNA reads TGTGCCAGCAGCTTAAGGCCAAACACAGATACGCAGTATTTT. It codes for CASSLRPNTDTQYF. The V and J genes are TRBV7-2 and TRBJ2-3; D ambiguous. The CDR3 has 14 amino acids. Germline CDR1 and CDR2: SGHTA and FQGNSA. Trimming took off 2 bases at V and 2 bases at J, with 8 bases between the two ends.

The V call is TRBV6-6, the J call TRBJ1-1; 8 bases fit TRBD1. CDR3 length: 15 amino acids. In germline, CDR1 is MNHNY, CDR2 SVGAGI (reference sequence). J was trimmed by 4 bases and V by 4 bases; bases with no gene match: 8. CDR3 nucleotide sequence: TGTGCCAGCAGTTCTCTCCAGGGGGCGATCACTGAAGCTTTCTTT. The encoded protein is CASSSLQGAITEAFF.

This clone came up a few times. The CDR3 loop is CASSFGPGIYEQYV. Written as DNA, the CDR3 is TGCGCCAGCAGCTTTGGGCCTGGGATCTACGAGCAGTACGTC. The chain employs TRBV5-1 and TRBJ2-7; D is ambiguous. Trimming took 2 bases from V and 3 from J, leaving 12 bases between them. This CDR3 has 14 amino acids. CDR1 and CDR2 (germline): SGHRS, YFSETQ.

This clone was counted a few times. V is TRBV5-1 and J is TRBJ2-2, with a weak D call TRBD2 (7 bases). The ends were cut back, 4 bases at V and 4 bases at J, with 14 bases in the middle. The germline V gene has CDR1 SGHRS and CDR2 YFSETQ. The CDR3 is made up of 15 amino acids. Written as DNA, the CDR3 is TGCGCCAGCAGCCCCCTGGGGGGGCCCACCGGGGAGCTGTTTTTT. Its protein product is CASSPLGGPTGELFF. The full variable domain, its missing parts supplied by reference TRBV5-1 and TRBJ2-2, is KAGVTQTPRYLIKTRGQQVTLSCSPISGHRSVSWYQQTPGQGLQFLFEYFSETQRNKGNFPGRFSGRQFSNSRSEMNVSTLELGDSALYLCASSPLGGPTGELFFGEGSRLTVL.

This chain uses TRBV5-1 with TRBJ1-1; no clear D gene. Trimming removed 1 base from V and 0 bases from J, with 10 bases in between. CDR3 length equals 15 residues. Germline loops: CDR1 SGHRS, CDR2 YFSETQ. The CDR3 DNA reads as TGCGCCAGCAGCTTGTCGGCAGGCTTGAACACTGAAGCTTTCTTT. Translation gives CASSLSAGLNTEAFF.

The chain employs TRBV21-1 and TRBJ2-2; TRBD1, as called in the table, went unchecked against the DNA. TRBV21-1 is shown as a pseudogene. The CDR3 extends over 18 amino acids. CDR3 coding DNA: TGTGCCAGCAGCCCACCTTCTGGGACAGGGACGAACACCGGGGAGCTGTTTTTT. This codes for CASSPPSGTGTNTGELFF.

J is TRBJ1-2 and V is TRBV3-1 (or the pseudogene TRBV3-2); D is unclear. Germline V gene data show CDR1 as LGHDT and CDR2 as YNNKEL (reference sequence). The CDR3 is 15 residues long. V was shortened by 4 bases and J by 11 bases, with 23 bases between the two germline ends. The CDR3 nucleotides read TGTGCCAGCAGCCCATTGATAAAGGGTCGAGCCTCTTACACCTTC. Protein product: CASSPLIKGRASYTF.

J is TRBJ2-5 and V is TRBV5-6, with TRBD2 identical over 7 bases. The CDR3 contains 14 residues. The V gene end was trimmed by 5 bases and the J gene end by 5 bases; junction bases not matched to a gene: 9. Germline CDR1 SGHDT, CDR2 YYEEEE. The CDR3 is CASSSPGGGETQYF. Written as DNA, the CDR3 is TGTGCCAGCAGTTCCCCGGGGGGAGGCGAGACCCAGTACTTC.

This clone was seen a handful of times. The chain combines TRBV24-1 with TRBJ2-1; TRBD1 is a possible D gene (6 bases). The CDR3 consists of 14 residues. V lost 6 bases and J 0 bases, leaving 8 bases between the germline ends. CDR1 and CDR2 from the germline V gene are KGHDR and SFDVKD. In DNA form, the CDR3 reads TGTGCCACCAGTAAGGGGGACTCCTACAATGAGCAGTTCTTC. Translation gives CATSKGDSYNEQFF.

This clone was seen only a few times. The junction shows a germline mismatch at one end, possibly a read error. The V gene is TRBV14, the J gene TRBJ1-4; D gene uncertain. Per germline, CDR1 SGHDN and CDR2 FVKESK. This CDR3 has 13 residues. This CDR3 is CASSQDLMGRLDF. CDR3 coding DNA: TGTGCCAGCAGCCAAGATCTTATGGGCCGCCTAGATTTC.

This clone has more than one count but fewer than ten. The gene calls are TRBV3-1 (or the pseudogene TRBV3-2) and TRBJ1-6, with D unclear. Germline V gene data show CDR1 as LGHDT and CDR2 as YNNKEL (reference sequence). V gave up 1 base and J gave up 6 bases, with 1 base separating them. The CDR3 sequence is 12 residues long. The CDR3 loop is CASSQANSPLHF. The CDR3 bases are TGTGCCAGCAGCCAAGCTAATTCACCCCTCCACTTT.

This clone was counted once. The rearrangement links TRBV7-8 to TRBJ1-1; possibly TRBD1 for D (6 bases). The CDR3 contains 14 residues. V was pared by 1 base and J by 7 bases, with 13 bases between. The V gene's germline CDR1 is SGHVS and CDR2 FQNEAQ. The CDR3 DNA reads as TGTGCCAGCAGCTTAGGGAGAGGGGGGGTTGAAGCTTTCTTT. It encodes CASSLGRGGVEAFF.

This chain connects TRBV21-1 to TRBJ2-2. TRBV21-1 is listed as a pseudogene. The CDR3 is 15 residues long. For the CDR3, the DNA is TGTGCCAGAGGGAGGGGGCAGGAGAACACCGGGGAGCTGTTTTTT. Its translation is CARGRGQENTGELFF.

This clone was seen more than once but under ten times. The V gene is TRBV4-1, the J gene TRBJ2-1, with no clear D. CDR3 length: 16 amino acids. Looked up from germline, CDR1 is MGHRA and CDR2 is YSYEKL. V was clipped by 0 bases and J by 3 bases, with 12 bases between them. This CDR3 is CASSQDSLFSYNEQFF. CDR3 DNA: TGCGCCAGCAGCCAAGATTCGCTCTTCAGCTACAATGAGCAGTTCTTC.

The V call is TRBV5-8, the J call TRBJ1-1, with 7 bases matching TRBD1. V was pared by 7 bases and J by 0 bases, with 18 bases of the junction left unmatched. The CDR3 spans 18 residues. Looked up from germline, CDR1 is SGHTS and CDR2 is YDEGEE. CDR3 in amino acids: CASPDSISGQYLNTEAFF. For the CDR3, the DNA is TGTGCCAGCCCCGACTCCATTTCGGGACAGTATTTGAACACTGAAGCTTTCTTT.

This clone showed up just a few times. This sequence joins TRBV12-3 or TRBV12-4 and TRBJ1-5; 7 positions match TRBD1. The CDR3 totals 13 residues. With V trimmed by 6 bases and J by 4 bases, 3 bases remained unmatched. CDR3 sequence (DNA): TGTGCCAGCAGCAGACAGGGAAATCAGCCCCAGCATTTT. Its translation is CASSRQGNQPQHF.

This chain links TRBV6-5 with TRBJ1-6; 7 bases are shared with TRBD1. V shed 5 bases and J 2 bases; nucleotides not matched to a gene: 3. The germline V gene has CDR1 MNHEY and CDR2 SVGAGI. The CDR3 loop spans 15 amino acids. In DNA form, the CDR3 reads TGTGCCAGCAGTAACAGGGGAGCCTATAATTCACCCCTCCACTTT. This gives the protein CASSNRGAYNSPLHF.

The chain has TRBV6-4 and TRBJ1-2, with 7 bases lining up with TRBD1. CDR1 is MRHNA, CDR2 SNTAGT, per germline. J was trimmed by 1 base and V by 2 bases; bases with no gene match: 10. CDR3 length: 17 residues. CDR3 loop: CASSDGTGTVDNYGYTF. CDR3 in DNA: TGTGCCAGCAGTGACGGGACCGGGACAGTGGATAACTATGGCTACACCTTC.

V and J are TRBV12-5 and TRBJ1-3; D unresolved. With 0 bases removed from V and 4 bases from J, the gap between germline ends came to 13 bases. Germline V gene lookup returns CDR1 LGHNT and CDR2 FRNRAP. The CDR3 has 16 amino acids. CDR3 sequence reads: CASGLVLGGNGNTIYF. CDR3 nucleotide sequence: TGTGCTAGTGGTTTGGTATTGGGAGGGAACGGAAACACCATATATTTT.

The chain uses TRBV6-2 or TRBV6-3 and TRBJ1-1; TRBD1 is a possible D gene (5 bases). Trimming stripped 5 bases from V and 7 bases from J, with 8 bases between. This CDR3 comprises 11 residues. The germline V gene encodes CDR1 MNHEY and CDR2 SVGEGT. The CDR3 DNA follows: TGTGCCAGCAGTGATGGGGGTGAAGCTTTCTTT. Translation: CASSDGGEAFF.

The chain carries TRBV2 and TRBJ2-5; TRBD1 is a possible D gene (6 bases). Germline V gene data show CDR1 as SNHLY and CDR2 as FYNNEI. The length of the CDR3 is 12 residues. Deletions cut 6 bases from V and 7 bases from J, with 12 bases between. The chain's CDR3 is CASRSDSLTQYF. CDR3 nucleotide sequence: TGTGCCAGCAGATCGGACAGCTTGACCCAGTACTTC.

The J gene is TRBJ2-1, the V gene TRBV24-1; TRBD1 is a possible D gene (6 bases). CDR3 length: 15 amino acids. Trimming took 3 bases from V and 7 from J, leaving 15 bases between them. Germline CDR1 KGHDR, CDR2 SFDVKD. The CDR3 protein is CATSDPRGSGNEQFF. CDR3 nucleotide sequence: TGTGCCACCAGTGATCCCAGGGGATCTGGAAATGAGCAGTTCTTC.

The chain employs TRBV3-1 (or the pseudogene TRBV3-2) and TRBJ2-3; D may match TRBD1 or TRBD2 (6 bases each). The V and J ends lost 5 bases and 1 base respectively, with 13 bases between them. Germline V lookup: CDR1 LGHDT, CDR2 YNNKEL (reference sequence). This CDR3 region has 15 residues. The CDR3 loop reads CASSGWGARTDTQYF. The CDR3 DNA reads TGTGCCAGCAGCGGCTGGGGGGCTCGCACAGATACGCAGTATTTT.

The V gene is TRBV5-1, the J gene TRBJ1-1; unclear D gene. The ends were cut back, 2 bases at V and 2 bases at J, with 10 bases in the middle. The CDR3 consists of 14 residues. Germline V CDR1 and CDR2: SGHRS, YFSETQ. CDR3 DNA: TGCGCCAGCAGCTTTGACACTACTAACACTGAAGCTTTCTTT. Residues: CASSFDTTNTEAFF.

The CDR3 protein is CASSRSGGTTEAFF. The CDR3 DNA follows: TGTGCCAGCAGCAGGAGCGGGGGGACCACTGAAGCTTTCTTT. This chain joins TRBV7-9 and TRBJ1-1; D may be TRBD1 (5 bases). The CDR3 is 14 residues long. Trimming took off 5 bases at V and 4 bases at J, with 14 bases between the two ends. Germline V lookup: CDR1 SEHNR, CDR2 FQNEAQ (reference sequence). Full variable domain (rest looked up from reference TRBV7-9 and TRBJ1-1): DTGVSQNPRHKITKRGQNVTFRCDPISEHNRLYWYRQTLGQGPEFLTYFQNEAQLEKSRLLSDRFSAERPKGSFSTLEIQRTEQGDSAMYLCASSRSGGTTEAFFGQGTRLTVV.

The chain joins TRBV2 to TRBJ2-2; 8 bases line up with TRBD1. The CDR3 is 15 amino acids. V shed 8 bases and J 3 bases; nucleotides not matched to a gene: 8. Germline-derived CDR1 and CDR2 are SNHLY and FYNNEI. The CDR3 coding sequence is TGTGCCAGCTCCCGGGACAGGACCCACACCGGGGAGCTGTTTTTT. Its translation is CASSRDRTHTGELFF. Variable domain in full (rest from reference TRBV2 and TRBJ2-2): EPEVTQTPSHQVTQMGQEVILRCVPISNHLYFYWYRQILGQKVEFLVSFYNNEISEKSEIFDDQFSVERPDGSNFTLKIRSTKLEDSAMYFCASSRDRTHTGELFFGEGSRLTVL.

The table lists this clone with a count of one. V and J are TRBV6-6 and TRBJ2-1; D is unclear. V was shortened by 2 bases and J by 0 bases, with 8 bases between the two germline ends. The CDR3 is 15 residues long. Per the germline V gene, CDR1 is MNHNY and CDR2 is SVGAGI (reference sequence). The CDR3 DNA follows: TGTGCCAGCAGTTACGGGGTGAGCTCCTACAATGAGCAGTTCTTC. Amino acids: CASSYGVSSYNEQFF.

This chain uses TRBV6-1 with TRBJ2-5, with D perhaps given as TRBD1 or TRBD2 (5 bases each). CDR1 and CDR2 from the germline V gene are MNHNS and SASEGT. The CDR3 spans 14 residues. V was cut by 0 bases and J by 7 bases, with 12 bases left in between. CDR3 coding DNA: TGTGCCAGCAGTGAAGCTTGGGGGTGGTGGACCCAGTACTTC. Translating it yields CASSEAWGWWTQYF.

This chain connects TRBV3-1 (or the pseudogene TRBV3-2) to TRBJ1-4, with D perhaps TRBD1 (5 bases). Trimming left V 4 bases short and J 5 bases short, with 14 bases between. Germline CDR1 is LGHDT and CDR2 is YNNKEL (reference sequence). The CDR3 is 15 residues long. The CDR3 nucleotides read TGTGCCAGCAGCCCTAGACAGAGTCACAATGAAAAACTGTTTTTT. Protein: CASSPRQSHNEKLFF.

CDR3 amino acids: CSVEVPPSSYNEQFF. The CDR3 nucleotides are TGCAGCGTTGAAGTCCCGCCAAGCTCCTACAATGAGCAGTTCTTC. The rearrangement uses TRBV29-1 and TRBJ2-1; D is unresolved. Germline V lookup: CDR1 SQVTM, CDR2 ANQGSEA. V lost 1 base, J lost 0 bases, and 10 bases lay in between. The CDR3 has 15 residues.

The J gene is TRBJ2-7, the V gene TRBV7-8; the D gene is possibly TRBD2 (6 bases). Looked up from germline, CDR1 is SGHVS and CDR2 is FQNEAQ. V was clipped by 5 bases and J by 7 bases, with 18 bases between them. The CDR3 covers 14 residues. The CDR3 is CASSLTMTSREQYV. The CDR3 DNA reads TGTGCCAGCAGCCTGACGATGACTAGTAGAGAGCAGTACGTC.

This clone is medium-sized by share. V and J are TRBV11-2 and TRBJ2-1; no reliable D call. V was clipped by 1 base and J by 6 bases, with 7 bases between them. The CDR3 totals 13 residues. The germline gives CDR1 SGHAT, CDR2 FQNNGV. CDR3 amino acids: CASSLAGGNEQFF. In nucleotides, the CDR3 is TGTGCCAGCAGCTTAGCAGGTGGCAATGAGCAGTTCTTC.